The rows below give T cell receptor beta chains drawn from one sample of a study of blood T cell repertoires in COVID-19. Sequencing was performed with immunoSEQ multiplex PCR; in TCRdb, only in-frame clones are kept and a portion is missing. The table lists around 200,000 clones, about 80% of them singletons. Sequencing was performed on peripheral blood. The origin of the receptors is a man in his fifties with active or convalescent COVID-19. Each CDR3 is given with its conserved first and last residue. D genes are given only for firm matches. Expanded clones get a size class; other rows say once, few or many, or leave the size out.

d_gene | j_gene | v_gene | abundance | CDR3aa | CDR3nt
TRBD2 | TRBJ2-7 | TRBV4-1 | NA | CASSLGTSGGLYEQYF | TGCGCCAGCAGCCTCGGGACTAGCGGGGGGCTCTACGAGCAGTACTTC
NA | TRBJ2-3 | TRBV5-1 | NA | CASSLTGNTDTQYF | TGCGCCAGCAGCTTGACAGGGAACACAGATACGCAGTATTTT
NA | TRBJ1-2 | TRBV7-2 | NA | CASSSGADNYGYTF | TGTGCCAGCAGCTCAGGGGCGGACAACTATGGCTACACCTTC
NA | TRBJ1-1 | TRBV7-3 | NA | CASSLYRGGNTEAFF | TGTGCCAGCAGCTTATACCGGGGGGGAAACACTGAAGCTTTCTTT
TRBD1 | TRBJ2-4 | TRBV7-2 | NA | CASSLDAGTGLNIQYF | TGTGCCAGCAGCTTAGATGCCGGGACAGGGCTAAACATTCAGTACTTC
NA | TRBJ1-4 | TRBV12-3/TRBV12-4 | NA | CASQGGPVEKLFF | TGTGCCAGCCAGGGCGGCCCCGTCGAAAAACTGTTTTTT
TRBD1 | TRBJ2-7 | TRBV24-1 | NA | CATSDPDRLYEQYF | TGTGCCACCAGTGACCCGGACAGGCTCTACGAGCAGTACTTC
NA | TRBJ1-1 | TRBV5-8 | NA | CASSNGVRAHTEAFF | TGTGCCAGCAGCAATGGAGTCAGGGCGCACACTGAAGCTTTCTTT
TRBD1 | TRBJ1-1 | TRBV7-3 | NA | CASSLFQGGGTEDAEAFF | TGTGCCAGCAGCTTATTTCAGGGGGGCGGAACCGAAGACGCTGAAGCTTTCTTT
TRBD1 | TRBJ2-7 | TRBV5-4 | few | CASSIQGQGALEQYF | TGTGCCAGCAGCATCCAAGGACAGGGGGCCTTAGAGCAGTACTTC
TRBD1 | TRBJ1-2 | TRBV19 | NA | CASSKVPRRGHTGYTF | TGTGCCAGTAGTAAGGTGCCGCGCAGGGGGCATACTGGCTACACCTTC
TRBD1 | TRBJ2-3 | TRBV7-2 | NA | CAVRDRGADTQYF | TGTGCCGTCCGGGACAGGGGGGCAGATACGCAGTATTTT
NA | TRBJ2-7 | TRBV2 | NA | CASGRGAAPWEQYF | TGTGCCAGCGGACGAGGAGCGGCTCCGTGGGAGCAGTACTTC
TRBD1 | TRBJ1-3 | TRBV9 | NA | CASSDRTGSSGNTIYF | TGTGCCAGCAGCGACAGGACAGGCTCCTCTGGAAACACCATATATTTT
NA | TRBJ1-2 | TRBV5-1 | few | CASSLDQGRGYTF | TGCGCCAGCAGCTTGGATCAGGGGCGTGGCTACACCTTC
NA | TRBJ1-5 | TRBV15 | NA | CATSGRVGYSNQPQHF | TGTGCCACCAGCGGGCGGGTCGGATATAGCAATCAGCCCCAGCATTTT
TRBD1 | TRBJ2-7 | TRBV5-4 | NA | CASSFEQGVGEQYF | TGTGCCAGCAGCTTTGAACAGGGGGTTGGCGAGCAGTACTTC
TRBD1 | TRBJ1-4 | TRBV7-2 | once | CASSSGGQVGEKLFF | TGTGCCAGCAGCTCAGGGGGACAGGTGGGCGAAAAACTGTTTTTT
NA | TRBJ1-1 | TRBV10-1 | NA | CASNQPGAEAFF | TGCGCCAGCAACCAACCAGGGGCTGAAGCTTTCTTT
NA | TRBJ1-1 | TRBV6-6 | NA | CASSSTGNTEAFF | TGTGCCAGCAGTTCGACAGGGAACACTGAAGCTTTCTTT
NA | TRBJ1-2 | TRBV4-1 | few | CASSQDGGSYGYTF | TGCGCCAGCAGCCAAGATGGGGGCAGCTATGGCTACACCTTC
NA | TRBJ1-3 | TRBV19 | NA | CASSIDGERGNTIYF | TGTGCCAGTAGTATAGATGGGGAGAGAGGAAACACCATATATTTT
TRBD1 | TRBJ1-2 | TRBV7-9 | NA | CASSPDRANYGYTF | TGTGCCAGCAGTCCGGACAGGGCCAATTATGGCTACACCTTC
TRBD1 | TRBJ1-2 | TRBV5-1 | NA | CASSLGTGRDGYTF | TGCGCCAGCAGCTTGGGGACAGGGCGGGATGGCTACACCTTC
NA | TRBJ2-5 | TRBV7-9 | NA | CASSLESGRGETQYF | TGTGCCAGCAGCCTAGAAAGCGGCAGGGGAGAGACCCAGTACTTC
TRBD2 | TRBJ2-3 | TRBV4-1 | NA | CASSQEAGLPDTQYF | TGCGCCAGCAGCCAAGAAGCGGGGCTGCCAGATACGCAGTATTTT
TRBD1 | TRBJ1-1 | TRBV7-9 | NA | CASSSKTGALNTEAFF | TGTGCCAGCAGCTCGAAGACAGGGGCCTTGAACACTGAAGCTTTCTTT
NA | TRBJ2-2 | TRBV21-1 | NA | CASGQYGRSINTGELFF | TGTGCCAGCGGGCAGTATGGCAGATCCATCAACACCGGGGAGCTGTTTTTT
NA | TRBJ1-5 | TRBV2 | NA | CASSEGPGVGQPQHF | TGTGCCAGCAGTGAAGGTCCAGGGGTGGGACAGCCCCAGCATTTT
TRBD1 | TRBJ2-3 | TRBV3-1/TRBV3-2 | NA | CASSQTGVMDTQYF | TGTGCCAGCAGCCAAACAGGGGTCATGGATACGCAGTATTTT
NA | TRBJ2-7 | TRBV6-2/TRBV6-3 | NA | CASSYSMTRWDEQYF | TGTGCCAGCAGTTACTCGATGACTAGGTGGGACGAGCAGTACTTC
TRBD2 | TRBJ2-7 | TRBV9 | NA | CASSPSGGSTYEQYF | TGTGCCAGCAGCCCTAGCGGGGGCTCCACCTACGAGCAGTACTTC
NA | TRBJ2-2 | TRBV7-2 | once | CASSLVAQNTGELFF | TGTGCCAGCAGCTTAGTGGCCCAGAACACCGGGGAGCTGTTTTTT
TRBD1 | TRBJ1-2 | TRBV9 | few | CASSTPGQGDYGYTF | TGTGCCAGCAGCACCCCGGGACAGGGTGACTATGGCTACACCTTC
NA | TRBJ1-1 | TRBV12-3/TRBV12-4 | few | CASSLMGGTEAFF | TGTGCCAGCAGTTTAATGGGGGGCACTGAAGCTTTCTTT
TRBD1 | TRBJ2-1 | TRBV18 | NA | CASSPPYRGPTNEQFF | TGTGCCAGCTCACCACCTTACAGGGGGCCTACGAATGAGCAGTTCTTC
TRBD2 | TRBJ2-3 | TRBV29-1 | NA | CSVGPAGVTDTQYF | TGCAGCGTTGGTCCAGCGGGGGTCACAGATACGCAGTATTTT
NA | TRBJ1-2 | TRBV29-1 | NA | CSVMIGGPDYGYTF | TGCAGCGTTATGATCGGGGGGCCGGACTATGGCTACACCTTC
NA | TRBJ1-1 | TRBV19 | NA | CASRPSGGTISTEAFF | TGTGCCAGTAGACCTTCCGGGGGAACGATAAGCACTGAAGCTTTCTTT
TRBD2 | TRBJ2-7 | TRBV4-1 | NA | CASSQGSGDSYEQYF | TGCGCCAGCAGCCAAGGGAGCGGGGATTCCTACGAGCAGTACTTC
NA | TRBJ1-1 | TRBV18 | NA | CASSPTQGNTEAFF | TGTGCCAGCTCACCAACACAGGGGAACACTGAAGCTTTCTTT
NA | TRBJ1-2 | TRBV2 | NA | CASSVGIGKGDGYTF | TGTGCCAGCAGTGTAGGAATAGGGAAGGGGGATGGCTACACCTTC
NA | TRBJ2-2 | TRBV5-8 | NA | CASSFSGGRTGELFF | TGTGCCAGCAGTTTCTCCGGGGGGCGCACCGGGGAGCTGTTTTTT
NA | TRBJ2-2 | TRBV7-8 | NA | CASSPPTGRNTGELFF | TGTGCCAGCAGCCCCCCGACGGGGAGAAACACCGGGGAGCTGTTTTTT
NA | TRBJ2-3 | TRBV3-1/TRBV3-2 | once | CASSQDLGGGTDTQYF | TGTGCCAGCAGCCAAGATCTCGGGGGTGGCACAGATACGCAGTATTTT
NA | TRBJ1-2 | TRBV5-8 | NA | CASSFGEGLPLSGYTF | TGTGCCAGCAGCTTCGGGGAGGGGCTTCCTCTCTCTGGCTACACCTTC
TRBD1 | TRBJ2-2 | TRBV7-2 | NA | CASSLRQGDRGSGELFF | TGTGCCAGCAGCTTAAGGCAGGGGGACAGGGGTTCCGGGGAGCTGTTTTTT
NA | TRBJ1-1 | TRBV25-1 | NA | CASTRMRGPYTEAFF | TGTGCCAGCACTAGAATGAGAGGTCCGTACACTGAAGCTTTCTTT
NA | TRBJ1-6 | TRBV3-1/TRBV3-2 | NA | CASSQSGGESPLHF | TGTGCCAGCAGCCAATCAGGAGGGGAATCACCCCTCCACTTT
NA | TRBJ2-2 | TRBV5-4 | NA | CASRQSTGELFF | TGTGCCAGCAGACAGAGCACCGGGGAGCTGTTTTTT
NA | TRBJ1-2 | TRBV13 | NA | CASSPTLDYYGYTF | TGTGCCAGCAGCCCCACCCTCGACTACTATGGCTACACCTTC
NA | TRBJ2-1 | TRBV21-1 | NA | CASTMGLHSYNEQFF | TGTGCCAGCACCATGGGACTCCACTCCTACAATGAGCAGTTCTTC